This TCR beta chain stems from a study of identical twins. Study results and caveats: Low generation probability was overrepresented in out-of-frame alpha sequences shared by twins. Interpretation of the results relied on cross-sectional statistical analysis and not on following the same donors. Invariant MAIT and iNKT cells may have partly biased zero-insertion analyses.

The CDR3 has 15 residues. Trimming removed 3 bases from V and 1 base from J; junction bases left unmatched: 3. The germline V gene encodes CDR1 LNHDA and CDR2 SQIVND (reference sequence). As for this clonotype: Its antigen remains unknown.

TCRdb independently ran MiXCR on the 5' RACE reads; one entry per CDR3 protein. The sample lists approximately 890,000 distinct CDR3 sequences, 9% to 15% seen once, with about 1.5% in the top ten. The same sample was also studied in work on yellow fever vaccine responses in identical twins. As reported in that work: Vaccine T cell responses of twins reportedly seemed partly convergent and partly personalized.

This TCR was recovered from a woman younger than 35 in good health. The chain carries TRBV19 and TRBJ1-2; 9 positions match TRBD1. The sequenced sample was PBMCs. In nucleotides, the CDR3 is TGTGCCAGTAGTATTGGGACAGGGCTTAACTATGGCTACACCTTC. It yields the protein CASSIGTGLNYGYTF.